This TCR beta chain is drawn from a study of blood T cell repertoires in COVID-19. Profiling relied on immunoSEQ multiplex PCR, and the TCRdb table lists in-frame clones only, not all of them. The table shows over 120,000 clones, with approximately 79% occurring only once. The CDR3 has 13 residues. Trimming pared 4 bases from V and 8 bases from J, leaving 14 bases between. Germline V lookup: CDR1 SGHNT, CDR2 YENEEA. Recovered status in Cohort 3 required two negative PCRs, clearance, or symptom resolution. This receptor was identified in a woman aged 50 to 60 who had recovered from COVID-19. This sequence joins TRBV11-3 and TRBJ1-2; D is perhaps TRBD1 (5 bases). The sample was PBMCs or T cells enriched from blood (not recorded which). CDR3 DNA sequence: TGTGCCAGCAGCTCGCGGGGGGGAAACGGCTACACCTTC. Its protein product is CASSSRGGNGYTF.